These 4 T cell receptor beta chains were all obtained from the same sample, sequenced in a study of monozygotic twins with inflammatory bowel disease (dated by TCRdb to the late 2010s). Library creation used 5' RACE. The sample was run on an Illumina HiSeq 2500. TCRdb reprocessed the reads, so every CDR3 protein sequence counts as one entry and DNA is not shown. The sample's clone listing holds approximately 400,000 distinct CDR3 sequences. Under 3% of the sample is in the top ten clones. Sequencing was carried out using blood. These receptors originate from a human donor with ulcerative colitis or Crohn's disease, or a healthy co-twin of an affected twin (not recorded which).

The chain recombines TRBV27 with TRBJ2-2; TCRdb proposes TRBD1, but this gene call is untestable without DNA. The CDR3 has 16 amino acids. CDR1 is MNHEY, CDR2 SMNVEV, per germline (reference sequence). CDR3 sequence: CASSLEGVQYTGELFF.

This chain links TRBV18 with TRBJ2-3; no DNA is available, so the TRBD1 call from TCRdb remains unchecked. CDR3 size: 13 residues. Per the germline V gene, CDR1 is KGHSH and CDR2 is LQKENI. The CDR3 loop is CASSPERADTQYF.

The chain uses TRBV4-3 and TRBJ2-1. Germline values: CDR1 LGHNA, CDR2 YSLEER. The CDR3 is 14 amino acids. The CDR3 reads CASSQEIGGNEQFF.

The chain has TRBV19 and TRBJ1-5; as DNA is missing, the TRBD1 call by TCRdb cannot be tested. From germline, CDR1 is LNHDA and CDR2 SQIVND (reference sequence). The CDR3 spans 20 residues. The CDR3 region is CASTPRLVGPPGQGNQPQHF. The full variable domain, its missing parts supplied by reference TRBV19 and TRBJ1-5, is DGGITQSPKYLFRKEGQNVTLSCEQNLNHDAMYWYRQDPGQGLRLIYYSQIVNDFQKGDIAEGYSVSREKKESFPLTVTSAQKNPTAFYLCASTPRLVGPPGQGNQPQHFGDGTRLSIL.